At least ten counts were recorded for the clone carrying this T cell receptor beta chain. These data belong to a study of response to subunit inactivated influenza vaccine. The CDR3 is made up of 12 amino acids. Trimming removed 1 base from V and 11 bases from J, with 12 bases in between. TCRdb analysed the RT-PCR reads with MiXCR anew, one entry per CDR3 protein. This table has roughly 620,000 distinct CDR3 sequences, about 10% appearing once. The same data also contributed to another study, on T cells expressing NK-cell markers. That study adds: Making the TCR beta cDNA relied on 5'RACE template switching with UMIs.

The source is a man aged 45-65 years who received an inactivated influenza vaccine. This specimen consisted of PBMCs from blood, obtained on the day of vaccination. This chain connects TRBV12-3 or TRBV12-4 to TRBJ2-7; D not certain. DNA of the CDR3: TGTGCCAGCAGTTTAGGGTCCGGGCCGAAGTACTTC. Its translation: CASSLGSGPKYF.